These 5 T cell receptor beta chains came from one sample sequenced in a study of blood T cells in healthy people across ages (dated by TCRdb to 2015 to 2017). Library method: 5' RACE. Sequenced on an Illumina HiSeq 2500. A second PCR of about 6 to 12 cycles was run with a J-beta primer mix and a sample-barcoded 5' primer. Using fastp at Q25 and MiXCR, TCRdb reprocessed the public reads and kept productive beta chains. When rows share a CDR3 protein, they turn into one entry using the most common DNA and genes. This sample comprises 1.4 million or so distinct CDR3 sequences, about 42% of them detected only once. The ten biggest clones cover under 5% of the sample. Sequencing was carried out using blood. The source is a woman aged 18-29 years in good health.

The V call is TRBV24-1, the J call TRBJ2-5; 7 positions agree with TRBD2. With the DNA end fitting TRBJ2-1 better, the J assignment may be wrong. The CDR3 is 15 residues long. Germline CDR1 and CDR2: KGHDR and SFDVKD. CDR3 protein: CATSAASGFQETQFF. As DNA, the CDR3 is TGTGCCACCAGTGCGGCTAGCGGATTTCAAGAGACCCAGTTCTTC.

This clonotype was counted between two and nine times. The J gene is TRBJ2-7, the V gene TRBV4-3, with D unclear. Between the trimmed V and J ends, which lost 2 bases and 6 bases, there was a span of 11 bases. The CDR3 runs to 13 residues. The germline V gene encodes CDR1 LGHNA and CDR2 YSLEER. In nucleotides, the CDR3 is TGCGCCAGCAGCCAATTTTTGGCAGCCGAGCAGTACTTC. Its translation: CASSQFLAAEQYF.

The chain carries TRBV7-8 and TRBJ2-1; perhaps D is TRBD1 or TRBD2 (5 bases each). Trimming took 3 bases from V and 8 from J, leaving 14 bases between them. The CDR3 spans 14 residues. Germline-derived CDR1 and CDR2 are SGHVS and FQNEAQ. The CDR3 sequence is CASSLGTSGYEQFF. CDR3 coding DNA: TGTGCCAGCAGCTTGGGGACCAGCGGTTATGAGCAGTTCTTC.

This clonotype came up a few times. The J gene is TRBJ2-4, the V gene TRBV27; possibly TRBD1 for D (6 bases). The end of the DNA fits TRBJ2-7 better, so the J call may be wrong. Per germline, CDR1 MNHEY and CDR2 SMNVEV (reference sequence). This CDR3 comprises 13 residues. CDR3 residues: CANSRDRHHEQYF. The CDR3 DNA reads TGTGCCAACAGCCGTGACAGGCATCACGAGCAGTACTTC.

This chain connects TRBV4-3 to TRBJ2-4; 7 bases map to TRBD2. The end of the DNA aligns better with TRBJ2-7, so the J call may be wrong. Germline CDR1 and CDR2: LGHNA and YSLEER. The CDR3 has 15 residues. CDR3 in amino acids: CASSQDSAGIYEQYF. The CDR3 bases are TGCGCCAGCAGCCAAGATTCAGCGGGAATATACGAGCAGTACTTC.